The source of this TCR beta chain is a study of blood T cell repertoires in COVID-19. Across the whole study: The United States, Italy and Spain provided the acute and convalescent COVID-19 samples. Nucleic acid was either cDNA or gDNA, and it came from T cells, B-cell-depleted T cells, or PBMCs.

The V gene lost 0 bases and the J gene lost 0 bases, with 9 bases spanning the gap. The CDR3 covers 16 residues. Germline V CDR1 and CDR2: MNHNS, SASEGT. Under the authors' procedure: Nucleated cell counts were estimated from reference gene primer amplification. The protocol was immunoSEQ multiplex PCR, while the TCRdb copy is restricted to in-frame clones and leaves out a portion. That table is the source of V, J and clone size, and D and trimming were worked out from the DNA. The sample gives roughly 45,000 clones, around 78% of which show up once; roughly 12% is in the top ten. This clonotype was obtained from a human donor in a cohort sampled during active COVID-19. The sample comprised peripheral blood. The chain is built from TRBV6-1 and TRBJ1-5, with D possibly being TRBD1 (6 bases). CDR3: CASSEAGGDSNQPQHF. CDR3 sequence (DNA): TGTGCCAGCAGTGAAGCAGGGGGAGATAGCAATCAGCCCCAGCATTTT.